Listed here are 2 T cell receptor beta chains from one sample, sequenced in a study of regulatory T cells in long-lasting Graves disease. Documented time point: persistent/refractory GD, antithyroid drugs over 5 years with positive TRAb. PBMC RNA served as the TCR library source. Through Arm-PCR of CDR3 regions and iRepertoire HTBI primers, TCR beta libraries were built. TCRdb itself ran the multiplex PCR reads through MiXCR, one entry per CDR3 protein. Found here are about 400,000 distinct CDR3 sequences, less than 25% of them singletons; the top ten hold around 21%. The sequences come from peripheral blood mononuclear cells (PBMCs), collected when the disease was refractory, from a patient treated with antithyroid drugs. All receptors derive from a female donor with Graves disease.

This clonotype has only a few counts. This sequence joins TRBV5-5 and TRBJ1-4; D is unresolved. CDR1 and CDR2 (germline): SGHKS, YYEKEE (reference sequence). The CDR3 sequence is 15 residues long. V lost 0 bases, J lost 8 bases, and 14 bases lay in between. The CDR3 sequence: CASSLGTALWEKLFF. The CDR3 bases are TGTGCCAGCAGCTTGGGGACCGCACTCTGGGAAAAACTGTTTTTT.

Many counts were recorded for this clonotype. The chain uses TRBV7-8 and TRBJ2-5; 10 bases match TRBD1. The CDR3 runs 15 residues. V trimming: 3 bases; J trimming: 5 bases; junction bases outside the gene matches: 6. Germline CDR1 is SGHVS and CDR2 is FQNEAQ. The CDR3 nucleotides are TGTGCCAGCAGCTTGGAGACAGGGGGCGATGAGACCCAGTACTTC. Translating gives CASSLETGGDETQYF.